Below, one TCR beta chain is given with its context. Seattle's cohort entered during active infection and was followed longitudinally. This specimen belongs to a study of blood T cell repertoires in COVID-19. Across the study: Researchers got acute and convalescent COVID-19 samples from the United States, Italy and Spain. The cDNA or gDNA used as material had been derived from T cells, B-cell-depleted T cells, or PBMCs.

Per the study methods: Amplification from reference gene primers served as the basis for estimated nucleated cell counts. The protocol was immunoSEQ multiplex PCR, while the TCRdb copy is restricted to in-frame clones and leaves out a portion. V, J and clone size are taken as reported in that table, and D and trimming were inferred from the DNA itself. The repertoire holds 250,000 to 300,000 clones, 90% to 95% seen once, with around 2% in the top ten. The V end was cut by 8 bases, the J end by 2 bases, with 16 bases between. The CDR3 totals 16 residues. Germline CDR1 SGHVS, CDR2 FQNEAQ. This chain joins TRBV7-8 and TRBJ2-6, with D possibly matching TRBD2 (6 bases). Sequencing input: peripheral blood. This clonotype was obtained from a woman between 25 and 40 years old with COVID-19, enrolled during active disease. The chain's CDR3 is CASRRTGGTGANVLTF. CDR3 coding DNA: TGTGCCAGCCGAAGAACTGGGGGGACTGGGGCCAACGTCCTGACTTTC. The full variable domain, in which reference TRBV7-8 and TRBJ2-6 provide the parts outside the CDR3, is GAGVSQSPRYKVAKRGQDVALRCDPISGHVSLFWYQQALGQGPEFLTYFQNEAQLDKSGLPSDRFFAERPEGSVSTLKIQRTQQEDSAVYLCASRRTGGTGANVLTFGAGSRLTVL.